This T cell receptor beta chain originates from a study of T cell responses to AZD1222 COVID-19 vaccine. Clones were sequenced by immunoSEQ multiplex PCR, and TCRdb holds only the in-frame ones, with some missing. The table lists approximately 270,000 clones, 94% of them singletons. CDR3 length equals 15 residues. The trim removed 0 bases at V and 7 bases at J, leaving 6 bases unmatched. CDR1 and CDR2 (germline): ENHRY, SYGVKD. The clonotype was recovered from an adult who received the AZD1222 COVID-19 vaccine. The specimen comprised peripheral blood, sampled 28 days after the second AZD1222 dose. This chain links TRBV10-3 with TRBJ1-5; 7 bases match TRBD1. This CDR3 reads CAISESTTGNQPQHF. The CDR3, as DNA: TGTGCCATCAGTGAGTCGACGACAGGGAACCAGCCCCAGCATTTT.